Following are 26 T cell receptor beta chains from one sample sequenced in a study of cytomegalovirus exposure and HLA in healthy donors (dated by TCRdb to 2016 to 2017). Libraries were made using the immunoSEQ multiplex PCR assay. A mixture of 60 forward primers for TCR Vbeta segments and 13 reverse primers for TCR Jbeta segments was used in the multiplex PCR. What TCRdb holds here is the immuneACCESS table cut down to in-frame rearrangements. Part of the clones is not present; checked against another copy, under half of the missing clones reflect an unresolved V gene, and the others are unexplained. The sample has approximately 240,000 clones on record, just over 75% of them singletons. Roughly 2.5% of the sample is taken by the ten largest. Specimen: PBMCs. These receptors were obtained from an older woman in good health and CMV-seropositive.

The rearrangement uses TRBV9 and TRBJ2-1; 9 nucleotides agree with TRBD2. The V gene's germline CDR1 is SGDLS and CDR2 YYNGEE. The CDR3 runs to 16 residues. V lost 2 bases to trimming and J lost 0 bases; unmatched junction nucleotides: 3. The CDR3 is CASSVSGGLSYNEQFF. CDR3 DNA sequence: TGTGCCAGCAGCGTTAGCGGGGGCCTCTCCTACAATGAGCAGTTCTTC. Based on the CDR3 plus reference TRBV9 and TRBJ2-1, the full variable domain is DSGVTQTPKHLITATGQRVTLRCSPRSGDLSVYWYQQSLDQGLQFLIQYYNGEERAKGNILERFSAQQFPDLHSELNLSSLELGDSALYFCASSVSGGLSYNEQFFGPGTRLTVL.

The rearrangement links TRBV23-1 to TRBJ1-4; no clear D. TRBV23-1 is noted as an ORF with a role that remains uncertain. V gave up 8 bases and J gave up 3 bases, with 13 bases separating them. The CDR3 is made up of 14 amino acids. This chain's CDR3 is CASGRWEANEKLFF. CDR3 sequence (DNA): TGCGCCAGCGGGAGGTGGGAAGCTAATGAAAAACTGTTTTTT.

J is TRBJ2-7 and V is TRBV10-3; D is possibly TRBD2 (7 bases). Germline-derived CDR1 and CDR2 are ENHRY and SYGVKD. This CDR3 is built from 13 residues. The germline V and J ends were trimmed by 7 bases and 0 bases, with 10 bases remaining between them. The CDR3 protein is CAIKGDYSYEQYF. CDR3 coding DNA: TGTGCCATCAAGGGGGACTACTCCTACGAGCAGTACTTC.

The chain couples TRBV2 to TRBJ2-1; 7 nucleotides align to TRBD2. CDR1 is SNHLY, CDR2 FYNNEI, per germline. This CDR3 is built from 15 residues. The junction had 8 bases not matched to a gene; V was cut back by 4 bases and J by 5 bases. The CDR3 sequence: CASSALARGHNEQFF. The CDR3 nucleotides read TGTGCCAGCAGTGCACTAGCGCGAGGACACAATGAGCAGTTCTTC.

In its sample, this clone was seen once. The chain uses TRBV5-8 and TRBJ2-5; TRBD1 matches 9 bases. With V trimmed by 4 bases and J by 2 bases, 6 bases remained unmatched. There are 15 residues in the CDR3. From germline, CDR1 is SGHTS and CDR2 YDEGEE. The CDR3 sequence is CASSGGQGSQETQYF. The CDR3, as DNA: TGTGCCAGCAGCGGGGGACAGGGCTCTCAAGAGACCCAGTACTTC.

The V and J genes are TRBV5-6 and TRBJ1-1, with unresolved D. V was pared by 0 bases and J by 1 base, with 7 bases between. The CDR3 consists of 14 residues. Germline V gene sequence: CDR1 SGHDT, CDR2 YYEEEE. The CDR3 reads CASSLVQSNTEAFF. The CDR3 bases are TGTGCCAGCAGCTTGGTACAGTCGAACACTGAAGCTTTCTTT.

The rearrangement uses TRBV19 and TRBJ2-3, with a possible D match to TRBD2 (6 bases). V was shortened by 7 bases and J by 4 bases, with 12 bases between the two germline ends. The germline V gene encodes CDR1 LNHDA and CDR2 SQIVND (reference sequence). The CDR3 runs to 13 residues. CDR3 amino acids: CASKSRESDTQYF. The CDR3 bases are TGTGCCAGTAAGTCACGGGAGTCAGATACGCAGTATTTT. The whole variable domain, filled in from reference TRBV19 and TRBJ2-3, reads DGGITQSPKYLFRKEGQNVTLSCEQNLNHDAMYWYRQDPGQGLRLIYYSQIVNDFQKGDIAEGYSVSREKKESFPLTVTSAQKNPTAFYLCASKSRESDTQYFGPGTRLTVL.

This clone was observed a handful of times. The chain employs TRBV25-1 and TRBJ2-7, with TRBD2 as a possible D gene (5 bases). Germline-derived CDR1 and CDR2 are MGHDK and SYGVNS. CDR3 length: 12 residues. The ends were cut back, 7 bases at V and 7 bases at J, with 14 bases in the middle. The chain's CDR3 is CASNEGSGEQYF. The CDR3 DNA reads as TGTGCCAGCAATGAGGGATCGGGGGAGCAGTACTTC.

The V and J genes are TRBV5-5 and TRBJ2-4; TRBD2 matches 7 bases. V lost 1 base and J lost 0; bases outside the gene matches: 4. The CDR3 has 16 amino acids. The germline V gene has CDR1 SGHKS and CDR2 YYEKEE (reference sequence). The CDR3 bases are TGTGCCAGCAGCTTGCTGAGCGGGGTAGCCAAAAACATTCAGTACTTC. Amino acid sequence: CASSLLSGVAKNIQYF.

This clone was detected only a few times. The rearrangement uses TRBV19 and TRBJ1-2; 7 bases align to TRBD1. The CDR3 contains 16 residues. In germline, CDR1 is LNHDA, CDR2 SQIVND (reference sequence). The trim removed 7 bases at V and 2 bases at J, leaving 13 bases unmatched. Written as DNA, the CDR3 is TGTGCCAGTACTATCCAGACAGGGACCCTCAACTATGGCTACACCTTC. Amino acids: CASTIQTGTLNYGYTF. The full variable domain, with the rest looked up from reference TRBV19 and TRBJ1-2, is DGGITQSPKYLFRKEGQNVTLSCEQNLNHDAMYWYRQDPGQGLRLIYYSQIVNDFQKGDIAEGYSVSREKKESFPLTVTSAQKNPTAFYLCASTIQTGTLNYGYTFGSGTRLTVV.

The chain joins TRBV18 to TRBJ1-1; 9 bases are shared with TRBD1. Germline V gene data show CDR1 as KGHSH and CDR2 as LQKENI. The trim removed 3 bases at V and 1 base at J, leaving 9 bases unmatched. The CDR3 contains 17 residues. In DNA form, the CDR3 reads TGTGCCAGCTCACCCCAAACGGGACAGGGAGGGAACACTGAAGCTTTCTTT. Translating gives CASSPQTGQGGNTEAFF.

This CDR3 is CASSPGGPDTQYF. The DNA of the CDR3 is TGTGCCAGCTCACCGGGAGGCCCAGATACGCAGTATTTT. The chain recombines TRBV18 with TRBJ2-3; D may be TRBD2 (6 bases). V dropped 3 bases and J dropped 4 bases, with 8 bases sitting between them. The CDR3 has 13 amino acids. The germline gives CDR1 KGHSH, CDR2 LQKENI.

The chain carries TRBV9 and TRBJ2-7; TRBD2 is a possible D gene (7 bases). The CDR3 length is 15 residues. Trimming removed 4 bases from V and 8 bases from J, with 22 bases in between. Germline loops: CDR1 SGDLS, CDR2 YYNGEE. The CDR3 spells CASSSRGGPPTQQYF. The CDR3 DNA reads as TGTGCCAGCAGCTCCCGCGGGGGCCCCCCTACCCAGCAGTACTTC.

This clone was picked up a small number of times. This chain links TRBV28 with TRBJ2-7, with no clear D. The germline V gene encodes CDR1 MDHEN and CDR2 SYDVKM. V dropped 5 bases and J dropped 7 bases, with 12 bases sitting between them. The CDR3 is 12 residues long. This CDR3 is CASSLNNREQYF. CDR3 coding DNA: TGTGCCAGCAGTCTAAATAACCGAGAGCAGTACTTC.

J is TRBJ1-4 and V is TRBV30; a possible D gene is TRBD1 (5 bases). The CDR3 totals 13 residues. From germline, CDR1 is GTSNPN and CDR2 SVGIG (reference sequence). Trimming shortened V by 3 bases and J by 5 bases, and 10 bases separated the two germline ends. The CDR3 DNA sequence: TGTGCCTGGAGATGGACACCCAATGAAAAACTGTTTTTT. Residues: CAWRWTPNEKLFF.

The chain carries TRBV29-1 and TRBJ1-2; no clear D. There are 12 residues in the CDR3. Germline CDR1 and CDR2: SQVTM and ANQGSEA. V was cut by 4 bases and J by 2 bases, with 8 bases left in between. The CDR3 is CSVGGGNYGYTF. CDR3 nucleotide sequence: TGCAGCGTTGGAGGCGGGAACTATGGCTACACCTTC.

The genes are TRBV19 and TRBJ1-4, with TRBD1 matching over 8 bases. The CDR3 runs to 13 residues. Trimming took 6 bases from V and 7 from J; bases not matched to a gene: 4. CDR1 and CDR2 (germline): LNHDA, SQIVND (reference sequence). The CDR3 sequence: CASRAGTGEKLFF. The CDR3 nucleotides are TGTGCCAGTAGGGCAGGGACAGGTGAAAAACTGTTTTTT. Variable domain in full (rest from reference TRBV19 and TRBJ1-4): DGGITQSPKYLFRKEGQNVTLSCEQNLNHDAMYWYRQDPGQGLRLIYYSQIVNDFQKGDIAEGYSVSREKKESFPLTVTSAQKNPTAFYLCASRAGTGEKLFFGSGTQLSVL.

The CDR3 coding sequence is TGTGCCAGCTCCCCCCAAGCGGGAAGTTCCAACTCCTACAATGAGCAGTTCTTC. Its protein product is CASSPQAGSSNSYNEQFF. This chain links TRBV18 with TRBJ2-1; 7 positions agree with TRBD2. The CDR3 is 18 residues long. CDR1 and CDR2 from the germline V gene are KGHSH and LQKENI. After removal of 6 bases from V and 0 bases from J, the junction contained 14 bases not matched to a gene.

This clone was detected a few times. V and J are TRBV6-5 and TRBJ1-2; D uncertain. CDR1 and CDR2 (germline): MNHEY, SVGAGI. The CDR3 contains 13 residues. V lost 0 bases to trimming and J lost 8 bases, with 10 bases between them. The CDR3 spells CASSYSPGRGYTF. For the CDR3, the DNA is TGTGCCAGCAGTTACTCCCCGGGGAGGGGCTACACCTTC.

This chain uses TRBV5-1 with TRBJ2-1; unclear D gene. CDR3 length equals 15 residues. Germline assignment: CDR1 SGHRS and CDR2 YFSETQ. Trimming took 0 bases from V and 4 from J, leaving 11 bases between them. For the CDR3, the DNA is TGCGCCAGCAGCTTGGGTAGTCGAGCTTACAATGAGCAGTTCTTC. It codes for CASSLGSRAYNEQFF.

This sequence joins TRBV18 and TRBJ2-1; TRBD2 matches at 9 bases. The ends lost 3 bases at V and 3 bases at J; junction bases unmatched: 3. This CDR3 contains 15 residues. In germline, CDR1 is KGHSH, CDR2 LQKENI. CDR3 nucleotide sequence: TGTGCCAGCTCACCTTTAGCGGGAGTCTACAATGAGCAGTTCTTC. Encoded protein: CASSPLAGVYNEQFF.

The V gene is TRBV6-5, the J gene TRBJ2-3, with 9 bases identical to TRBD2. The CDR3 sequence is 15 residues long. V was clipped by 7 bases and J by 3 bases; unmatched bases: 8. Germline values: CDR1 MNHEY, CDR2 SVGAGI. The CDR3 nucleotides are TGTGCCAGCACTCCACGGGCGGGAGGGACAGATACGCAGTATTTT. Translated, it gives CASTPRAGGTDTQYF.

V gene TRBV30 combines with J gene TRBJ1-1; a possible D gene is TRBD1 (6 bases). V shed 4 bases and J shed 6 bases, with 15 bases lying between them. The germline V gene encodes CDR1 GTSNPN and CDR2 SVGIG (reference sequence). This CDR3 region has 13 residues. CDR3 DNA sequence: TGTGCCTGGATAAGAGAGTGGGGGCCTGAAGCTTTCTTT. As protein: CAWIREWGPEAFF.

The chain carries TRBV6-1 and TRBJ2-1; possible D gene TRBD2, 6 bases. Germline lookup yields CDR1 MNHNS and CDR2 SASEGT. This CDR3 is 15 amino acids long. Trimming shortened V by 5 bases and J by 4 bases, and 15 bases separated the two germline ends. This CDR3 is CASSSRGLNYNEQFF. The CDR3 bases are TGTGCCAGCAGTTCCCGGGGACTTAATTACAATGAGCAGTTCTTC.

V gene TRBV4-2 combines with J gene TRBJ1-1, with 7 bases fitting TRBD1. CDR3 length: 15 residues. After removal of 1 base from V and 6 bases from J, the junction contained 8 bases not matched to a gene. The germline V gene has CDR1 LGHNA and CDR2 YNFKEQ. CDR3 residues: CASSQGLQGRSEAFF. As DNA, the CDR3 is TGTGCCAGCAGCCAAGGGCTACAGGGGCGGTCTGAAGCTTTCTTT.

The chain carries TRBV4-1 and TRBJ2-5; 9 nucleotides align to TRBD2. This CDR3 is built from 16 residues. V lost 4 bases and J lost 1; bases outside the gene matches: 7. Germline lookup yields CDR1 MGHRA and CDR2 YSYEKL. This CDR3 is CASSPFLAGFQETQYF. The CDR3, as DNA: TGCGCCAGCAGCCCATTCCTAGCGGGGTTCCAAGAGACCCAGTACTTC.